The 24 T cell receptor beta chains reported below all come from one sample, sequenced in a study of cytomegalovirus exposure and HLA in healthy donors (dated 2017 in TCRdb). The library was prepared using the immunoSEQ multiplex PCR assay. For the multiplex PCR, a mixture combining 60 forward primers for TCR Vbeta segments and 13 reverse primers for TCR Jbeta segments was used. Held by TCRdb, this immuneACCESS table contains in-frame sequences only and omits some clones. Under half of the omission traces to an unresolved V gene where checked; the cause of the rest is unknown. The sample table shows about 77,000 clones, and 60% to 80% are seen once. The top ten clones comprise 7% to 8.5% of the sample. Sequencing was carried out using PBMCs. These receptors all stem from a woman aged 40 to 50 in good health and CMV-seronegative.

The chain is built from TRBV7-9 and TRBJ2-1; D may be TRBD2 (5 bases). Trimming took 7 bases from V and 0 from J, leaving 10 bases between them. Germline V gene data show CDR1 as SEHNR and CDR2 as FQNEAQ (reference sequence). The CDR3 extends over 14 amino acids. This chain's CDR3 is CASMEVGSYNEQFF. The CDR3 bases are TGTGCCAGCATGGAGGTAGGCTCCTACAATGAGCAGTTCTTC. The full variable domain, completed using reference TRBV7-9 and TRBJ2-1, is DTGVSQNPRHKITKRGQNVTFRCDPISEHNRLYWYRQTLGQGPEFLTYFQNEAQLEKSRLLSDRFSAERPKGSFSTLEIQRTEQGDSAMYLCASMEVGSYNEQFFGPGTRLTVL.

The chain carries TRBV7-9 and TRBJ2-7; D not resolved. Germline V gives CDR1 SEHNR, CDR2 FQNEAQ (reference sequence). Trimming pared 1 base from V and 7 bases from J, leaving 11 bases between. The CDR3 length is 13 residues. This CDR3 is CASSLVIRPEQYF. The CDR3 region has the DNA TGTGCCAGCAGCTTAGTGATCAGGCCAGAGCAGTACTTC.

This clone was counted a single time. This sequence joins TRBV28 and TRBJ1-6; possible D gene TRBD1, 5 bases. Germline CDR1 and CDR2: MDHEN and SYDVKM. The V end was cut by 6 bases, the J end by 8 bases, with 20 bases between. The CDR3 has 16 residues. The chain's CDR3 is CASSTGGTGSHSPLHF. The CDR3 DNA reads TGTGCCAGCAGCACGGGGGGGACGGGGAGCCATTCACCCCTCCACTTT.

As to this clone: The junction shows a germline mismatch at one end, possibly a read error. The chain joins TRBV7-7 to TRBJ2-7, with D possibly being TRBD1 (5 bases). Germline lookup yields CDR1 SSHAT and CDR2 FNYEAQ (reference sequence). This CDR3 spans 13 amino acids. The CDR3 region is CASSPTDVYEQYF. The CDR3 DNA reads TGTGCTAGCAGCCCGACAGATGTCTACGAGCAGTACTTC.

This clone was seen a handful of times. The V gene is TRBV6-1, the J gene TRBJ2-1; the D is unclear. The CDR3 loop spans 14 amino acids. The ends were cut back, 3 bases at V and 7 bases at J, with 13 bases in the middle. Germline-derived CDR1 and CDR2 are MNHNS and SASEGT. The CDR3 DNA follows: TGTGCCAGCAGTGAGCTCCCCCTGAGGAATGAGCAGTTCTTC. Translation gives CASSELPLRNEQFF.

This chain joins TRBV29-1 and TRBJ1-5; no reliable D call. The CDR3 has 13 amino acids. Trimming cost V 6 bases and J 2 bases, with 11 bases left between them. Germline loops: CDR1 SQVTM, CDR2 ANQGSEA. CDR3 sequence: CSVGDNRNQPQHF. In DNA form, the CDR3 reads TGCAGCGTGGGAGACAACCGCAATCAGCCCCAGCATTTT.

The sample holds one count of this clone. This sequence joins TRBV27 and TRBJ2-3, with 8 bases identical to TRBD1. Unmatched junction bases numbered 7, after V lost 2 bases and J lost 3 bases. CDR3 length equals 16 residues. Germline V CDR1 and CDR2: MNHEY, SMNVEV (reference sequence). The CDR3 bases are TGTGCCAGCAGTTTAATACCCGGACAGGGAACAGATACGCAGTATTTT. It encodes CASSLIPGQGTDTQYF.

The CDR3 loop reads CAISVAGDSSYGYTF. CDR3 DNA sequence: TGTGCCATCAGTGTGGCAGGGGATAGTAGCTATGGCTACACCTTC. The chain couples TRBV10-3 to TRBJ1-2; the D gene is possibly TRBD1 (6 bases). V was shortened by 4 bases and J by 4 bases, with 16 bases between the two germline ends. This CDR3 contains 15 residues. Germline V gives CDR1 ENHRY, CDR2 SYGVKD.

The rearrangement links TRBV14 to TRBJ2-7; no reliable D call. The V end lost 1 base, the J end lost 9 bases, and 10 bases lay between the germline ends. The CDR3 is 12 amino acids. The germline gives CDR1 SGHDN, CDR2 FVKESK. The CDR3 protein is CASSQVPSVQYF. CDR3 bases: TGTGCCAGCAGCCAAGTGCCCAGCGTGCAGTACTTC.

The chain is built from TRBV7-3 and TRBJ1-1; TRBD1 matches at 7 bases. The CDR3 length is 14 residues. Unmatched junction bases numbered 7, after V lost 5 bases and J lost 4 bases. Germline lookup yields CDR1 SGHTA and CDR2 FQGTGA. CDR3 in amino acids: CASSPGGFGTEAFF. The CDR3 DNA follows: TGTGCCAGCAGCCCAGGGGGGTTCGGCACTGAAGCTTTCTTT.

The V gene is TRBV5-1, the J gene TRBJ1-2; D unresolved. Germline V CDR1 and CDR2: SGHRS, YFSETQ. V was shortened by 0 bases and J by 3 bases, with 15 bases between the two germline ends. The CDR3 is 16 residues long. The CDR3, as DNA: TGCGCCAGCAGCTTGGGATTTCGGGGTAATGACTATGGCTACACCTTC. Its translation is CASSLGFRGNDYGYTF.

The chain links TRBV15 to TRBJ1-2, with D unresolved. Germline CDR1 is LNHNV and CDR2 is YYDKDF (reference sequence). The V end was cut by 5 bases, the J end by 6 bases, with 19 bases between. The CDR3 is made up of 15 amino acids. DNA of the CDR3: TGTGCCACCAGCCCAAGTATCGCGGGGATCGATGGCTACACCTTC. It specifies CATSPSIAGIDGYTF.

The chain is built from TRBV4-1 and TRBJ1-1; 8 bases agree with TRBD1. CDR3 length equals 17 residues. The J segment lost 5 bases and the V segment lost 1 base, leaving 12 bases of the junction unmatched. The germline V gene has CDR1 MGHRA and CDR2 YSYEKL. The CDR3 is CASSQVSTGEKGTEAFF. The DNA for the CDR3 is TGCGCCAGCAGCCAAGTCTCGACAGGGGAAAAGGGGACTGAAGCTTTCTTT.

V usage is TRBV7-8 and J usage is TRBJ2-1, with D unresolved. CDR1 is SGHVS, CDR2 FQNEAQ, per germline. The CDR3 is made up of 14 amino acids. Between the trimmed V and J ends, which lost 5 bases and 4 bases, there was a span of 12 bases. The CDR3 region has the DNA TGTGCCAGCAGCCTCCCGACTCCTTACAATGAGCAGTTCTTC. Protein: CASSLPTPYNEQFF. Filled out from reference TRBV7-8 and TRBJ2-1, the complete variable domain reads GAGVSQSPRYKVAKRGQDVALRCDPISGHVSLFWYQQALGQGPEFLTYFQNEAQLDKSGLPSDRFFAERPEGSVSTLKIQRTQQEDSAVYLCASSLPTPYNEQFFGPGTRLTVL.

This clone was seen a handful of times. The chain combines TRBV9 with TRBJ2-7, with 12 bases that match TRBD2. The V gene's germline CDR1 is SGDLS and CDR2 YYNGEE. This CDR3 is 23 amino acids long. V shed 0 bases and J 5 bases; nucleotides not matched to a gene: 27. In nucleotides, the CDR3 is TGTGCCAGCAGCGTAGTTCCCGATGGTTCGCCTAGCGGGGGGGCGCTGTTAGGAAACGAGCAGTACTTC. Amino acids: CASSVVPDGSPSGGALLGNEQYF.

V usage is TRBV9 and J usage is TRBJ2-1; 9 nucleotides line up with TRBD2. Germline lookup yields CDR1 SGDLS and CDR2 YYNGEE. This CDR3 is built from 18 residues. With 0 bases clipped from V and 1 base from J, the junction kept 8 bases outside the gene matches. The CDR3 DNA is TGTGCCAGCAGCGTAGCTATGAGGAGCGGGGGGTCCTACAATGAGCAGTTCTTC. Amino acid sequence: CASSVAMRSGGSYNEQFF.

This rearrangement joins TRBV14 to TRBJ2-7; the D gene is possibly TRBD1 (5 bases). This CDR3 contains 12 residues. CDR1 SGHDN and CDR2 FVKESK come from the germline V gene. With 3 bases removed from V and 4 bases from J, the gap between germline ends came to 7 bases. The CDR3 reads CASSQGPYEQYF. CDR3 nucleotide sequence: TGTGCCAGCAGCCAGGGGCCTTACGAGCAGTACTTC.

This chain uses TRBV25-1 with TRBJ1-1; D not resolved. The V gene lost 4 bases and the J gene lost 0 bases, with 9 bases spanning the gap. The CDR3 spans 14 residues. The V gene's germline CDR1 is MGHDK and CDR2 SYGVNS. The DNA for the CDR3 is TGTGCCAGCAGTGGGACTACCATGAACACTGAAGCTTTCTTT. Amino acid sequence: CASSGTTMNTEAFF. Full variable domain (outside the CDR3, taken from reference TRBV25-1 and TRBJ1-1): EADIYQTPRYLVIGTGKKITLECSQTMGHDKMYWYQQDPGMELHLIHYSYGVNSTEKGDLSSESTVSRIRTEHFPLTLESARPSHTSQYLCASSGTTMNTEAFFGQGTRLTVV.

V is TRBV5-6 and J is TRBJ2-7; D is perhaps TRBD2 (5 bases). Germline V gene data show CDR1 as SGHDT and CDR2 as YYEEEE. The V gene lost 2 bases and the J gene lost 1 base, with 7 bases spanning the gap. CDR3 length equals 13 residues. DNA of the CDR3: TGTGCCAGCAGCTTTACTAGGTCCTACGAGCAGTACTTC. It yields the protein CASSFTRSYEQYF.

V and J are TRBV5-5 and TRBJ2-7; 10 bases line up with TRBD1. The CDR3 loop spans 14 amino acids. Trimming removed 6 bases from V and 5 bases from J; junction bases left unmatched: 8. CDR1 SGHKS and CDR2 YYEKEE come from the germline V gene (reference sequence). The CDR3 sequence: CASTSGDRGHEQYF. The CDR3 DNA sequence: TGTGCCAGCACCAGTGGGGACAGGGGCCACGAGCAGTACTTC. The full variable domain, completed using reference TRBV5-5 and TRBJ2-7, is DAGVTQSPTHLIKTRGQQVTLRCSPISGHKSVSWYQQVLGQGPQFIFQYYEKEERGRGNFPDRFSARQFPNYSSELNVNALLLGDSALYLCASTSGDRGHEQYFGPGTRLTVT.

This clone is a singleton in its sample. This chain joins TRBV27 and TRBJ2-2; tentatively, D is TRBD1 (6 bases). Trimming took 5 bases from V and 4 from J, leaving 17 bases between them. Germline V CDR1 and CDR2: MNHEY, SMNVEV (reference sequence). The CDR3 contains 16 residues. The DNA for the CDR3 is TGTGCCAGCAGTGAAACAGGGTTCGCGACCACCGGGGAGCTGTTTTTT. Encoded protein: CASSETGFATTGELFF.

CDR3: CASSVAPSGGTSTDTQYF. CDR3 nucleotide sequence: TGCGCCAGCAGCGTGGCCCCTAGCGGGGGGACTAGCACAGATACGCAGTATTTT. The chain couples TRBV5-1 to TRBJ2-3; 11 bases are shared with TRBD2. Germline V gives CDR1 SGHRS, CDR2 YFSETQ. J lost 0 bases, V lost 4 bases, and 10 bases had no gene match. The CDR3 is made up of 18 amino acids.

V and J are TRBV30 and TRBJ1-1, with D possibly matching TRBD1 (5 bases). The germline V gene has CDR1 GTSNPN and CDR2 SVGIG (reference sequence). The CDR3 length is 12 residues. The V gene lost 3 bases and the J gene lost 5 bases, with 10 bases spanning the gap. Written as DNA, the CDR3 is TGTGCCTGGAGGGCAGGGTGGACTGAAGCTTTCTTT. It is translated as CAWRAGWTEAFF.

The rearrangement joins TRBV19 to TRBJ2-3; maybe TRBD1 (5 bases). Looked up from germline, CDR1 is LNHDA and CDR2 is SQIVND (reference sequence). The V gene lost 6 bases and the J gene lost 0 bases, with 10 bases spanning the gap. This CDR3 is 14 amino acids long. The CDR3 DNA is TGTGCCAGTAGAGACAGAGTTAGCACAGATACGCAGTATTTT. This translates into CASRDRVSTDTQYF.